This is a list of T cell receptor beta chains from one sample in a study of blood T cell repertoires in COVID-19. Clones were sequenced by immunoSEQ multiplex PCR, and TCRdb holds only the in-frame ones, with some missing. The repertoire holds some 120,000 clones, with 90% as singletons. Input material: peripheral blood. The receptors derive from a man in his 60s with COVID-19, enrolled during active disease. The CDR3 runs from the conserved cysteine through the conserved F or W. D genes are given only for firm matches. A row's size may be missing; if present it is once, few, many or a size class.

>-|16|TRBJ2-7|TRBV4-1|few
CASSQVGGHANYEQYF
TGCGCCAGCAGCCAAGTCGGCGGACATGCGAACTACGAGCAGTACTTC
>TRBD2|14|TRBJ2-5|TRBV29-1|-
CSVPSPTGGETQYF
TGCAGCGTCCCCAGCCCGACGGGGGGGGAGACCCAGTACTTC
>TRBD2|14|TRBJ2-3|TRBV7-9|-
CASSSTGTIDTQYF
TGTGCCAGCAGCTCAACCGGGACTATAGATACGCAGTATTTT
>TRBD2|14|TRBJ2-7|TRBV2|-
CASRLAGLSYEQYF
TGTGCCAGCAGATTAGCGGGTCTCTCCTACGAGCAGTACTTC
>-|13|TRBJ1-5|TRBV3-1/TRBV3-2|-
CASSQDPQQPQHF
TGTGCCAGCAGCCAAGATCCCCAGCAGCCCCAGCATTTT
>-|13|TRBJ1-6|TRBV3-1/TRBV3-2|-
CASSQEGSTPLHF
TGTGCCAGCAGCCAAGAGGGCAGTACACCCCTCCACTTT
>-|17|TRBJ2-5|TRBV19|once
CASSMEGPGGDQETQYF
TGTGCCAGTAGTATGGAAGGCCCCGGAGGGGACCAAGAGACCCAGTACTTC
>TRBD2|16|TRBJ2-3|TRBV4-2|-
CASSHFSGRATDTQYF
TGTGCCAGCAGCCACTTTAGCGGGAGGGCGACAGATACGCAGTATTTT
>-|11|TRBJ2-5|TRBV11-2|-
CASSRGETQYF
TGTGCCAGCAGTCGAGGGGAGACCCAGTACTTC
>-|16|TRBJ1-3|TRBV5-1|-
CASSLAGAGDGNTIYF
TGCGCCAGCAGCTTGGCCGGAGCAGGGGACGGAAACACCATATATTTT
>TRBD1|14|TRBJ1-2|TRBV10-3|-
CAISESGDRDGYTF
TGTGCCATCAGTGAGTCAGGGGACAGGGACGGCTACACCTTC
>TRBD1|13|TRBJ1-2|TRBV2|-
CASTFDRGYGYTF
TGTGCCAGCACCTTTGACAGGGGTTATGGCTACACCTTC
>TRBD1|13|TRBJ2-7|TRBV27|-
CASSGTGVYEQYF
TGTGCCAGCAGTGGGACAGGGGTTTACGAGCAGTACTTC
>TRBD1|16|TRBJ1-1|TRBV7-9|once
CASSLKGQGVGTEAFF
TGTGCCAGCAGCTTAAAGGGACAGGGAGTAGGGACTGAAGCTTTCTTT
>TRBD1|13|TRBJ2-2|TRBV6-9|-
CAGTGDVTGELFF
TGTGCCGGAACAGGGGACGTCACCGGGGAGCTGTTTTTT
>TRBD2|15|TRBJ2-7|TRBV9|-
CASSVGLAGHYEQYF
TGTGCCAGCAGCGTAGGGCTAGCGGGACACTACGAGCAGTACTTC
>-|13|TRBJ2-1|TRBV27|-
CASRGTGRDEQFF
TGTGCCAGCAGAGGTACAGGGCGGGATGAGCAGTTCTTC
>TRBD2|17|TRBJ2-2|TRBV7-9|-
CASLRTSGRVVRGELFF
TGTGCCAGCCTTCGGACTAGCGGGAGAGTAGTCCGTGGGGAGCTGTTTTTT
>-|13|TRBJ2-7|TRBV10-1|-
CASSFSFSYEQYF
TGCGCCAGCAGTTTTTCCTTCTCCTACGAGCAGTACTTC
>-|15|TRBJ2-1|TRBV5-1|-
CASSLVSGPYNEQFF
TGCGCCAGCAGCTTGGTGAGCGGACCCTACAATGAGCAGTTCTTC
>-|14|TRBJ2-3|TRBV24-1|-
CATRAGLGTDTQYF
TGTGCCACCAGAGCAGGGCTAGGCACAGATACGCAGTATTTT
>-|13|TRBJ1-1|TRBV5-1|-
CASSPTGNTEAFF
TGCGCCAGCAGCCCAACAGGGAACACTGAAGCTTTCTTT